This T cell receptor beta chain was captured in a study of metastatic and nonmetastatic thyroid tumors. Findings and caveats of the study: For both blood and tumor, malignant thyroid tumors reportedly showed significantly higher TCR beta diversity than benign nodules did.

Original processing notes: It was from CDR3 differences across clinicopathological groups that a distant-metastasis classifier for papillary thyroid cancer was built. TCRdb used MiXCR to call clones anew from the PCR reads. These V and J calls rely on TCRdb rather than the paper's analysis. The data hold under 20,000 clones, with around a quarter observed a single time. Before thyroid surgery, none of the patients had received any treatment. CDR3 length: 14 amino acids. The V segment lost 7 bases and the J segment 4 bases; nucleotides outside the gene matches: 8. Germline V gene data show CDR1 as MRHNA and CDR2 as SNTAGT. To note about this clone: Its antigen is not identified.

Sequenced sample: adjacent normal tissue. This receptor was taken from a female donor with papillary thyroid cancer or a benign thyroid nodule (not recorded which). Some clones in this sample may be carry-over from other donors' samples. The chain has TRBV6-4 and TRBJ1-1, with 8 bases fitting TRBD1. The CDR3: CASKPQGAGTEAFF. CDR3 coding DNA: TGTGCCAGCAAACCCCAGGGGGCAGGCACTGAAGCTTTCTTT.